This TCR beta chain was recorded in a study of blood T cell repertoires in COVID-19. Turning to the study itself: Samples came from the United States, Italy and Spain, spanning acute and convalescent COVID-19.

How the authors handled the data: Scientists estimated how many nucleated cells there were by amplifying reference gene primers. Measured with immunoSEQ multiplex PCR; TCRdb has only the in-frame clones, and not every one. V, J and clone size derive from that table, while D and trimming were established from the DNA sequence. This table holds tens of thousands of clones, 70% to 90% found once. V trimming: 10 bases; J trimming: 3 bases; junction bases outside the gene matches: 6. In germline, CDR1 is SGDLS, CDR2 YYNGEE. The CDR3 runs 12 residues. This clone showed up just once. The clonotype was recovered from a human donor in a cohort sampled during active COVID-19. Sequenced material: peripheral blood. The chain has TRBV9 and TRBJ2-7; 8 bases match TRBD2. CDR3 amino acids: CASGGSNYEQYF. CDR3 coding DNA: TGTGCCTCGGGGGGGTCAAACTACGAGCAGTACTTC.